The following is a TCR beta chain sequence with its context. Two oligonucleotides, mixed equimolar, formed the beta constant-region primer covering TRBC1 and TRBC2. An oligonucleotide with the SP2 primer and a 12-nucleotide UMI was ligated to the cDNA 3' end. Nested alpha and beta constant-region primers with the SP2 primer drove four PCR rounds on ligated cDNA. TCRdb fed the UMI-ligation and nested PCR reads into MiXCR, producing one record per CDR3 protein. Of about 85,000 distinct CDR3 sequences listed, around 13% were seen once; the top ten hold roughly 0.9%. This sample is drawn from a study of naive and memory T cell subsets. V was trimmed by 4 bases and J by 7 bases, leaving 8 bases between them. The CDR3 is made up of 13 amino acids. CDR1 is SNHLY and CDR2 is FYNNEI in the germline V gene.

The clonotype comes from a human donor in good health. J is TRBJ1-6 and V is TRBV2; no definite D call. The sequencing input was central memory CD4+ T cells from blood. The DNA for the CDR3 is TGTGCCAGCAGTGTCGGGGAGAATTCACCCCTCCACTTT. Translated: CASSVGENSPLHF.